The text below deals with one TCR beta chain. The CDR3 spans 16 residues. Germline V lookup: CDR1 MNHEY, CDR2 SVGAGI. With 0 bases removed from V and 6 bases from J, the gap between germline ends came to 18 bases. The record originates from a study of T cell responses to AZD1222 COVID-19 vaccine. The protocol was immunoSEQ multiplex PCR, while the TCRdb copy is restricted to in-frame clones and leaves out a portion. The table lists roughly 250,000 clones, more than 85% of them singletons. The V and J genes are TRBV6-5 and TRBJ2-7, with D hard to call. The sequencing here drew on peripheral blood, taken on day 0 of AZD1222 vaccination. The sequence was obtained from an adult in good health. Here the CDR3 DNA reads TGTGCCAGCAGTTACTCGGGTGGCTCTCGAGCAGGCGAGCAGTACTTC. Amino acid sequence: CASSYSGGSRAGEQYF.